These T cell receptor beta chains were read from a single sample in a study of human T cells and chemical hapten exposure. One entry per CDR3 protein, called by TCRdb with MiXCR from the 5' RACE reads. The sample has 65,000 to 90,000 distinct CDR3 sequences; around a sixth are singletons. The receptor source for this set is a female donor in good health. The CDR3 runs from the conserved cysteine through the conserved F or W. The D gene is left open where the match is weak. Some rows mark clone size as missing; the rest say once, few, many or name a class of expanded clone.

d_call: NA; j_call: TRBJ1-1; clone_size: NA; v_call: TRBV20-1; cdr3_nt: TGCAGTGCTAGAGAGGAGGGGGGAGGTCTGGGAGCTTTCTTT; cdr3_aa: CSAREEGGGLGAFF
d_call: NA; j_call: TRBJ1-4; clone_size: NA; v_call: TRBV5-1; cdr3_nt: TGCGCCAGCAGCGGAGAGGGTGCGGTTGGTGAAAAACTGTTTTTT; cdr3_aa: CASSGEGAVGEKLFF
d_call: NA; j_call: TRBJ2-7; clone_size: NA; v_call: TRBV20-1; cdr3_nt: TGCAGTGCTAGATCCGCAGCGGAGGCCACATACGAGCAGTACTTC; cdr3_aa: CSARSAAEATYEQYF
d_call: NA; j_call: TRBJ1-1; clone_size: NA; v_call: TRBV20-1; cdr3_nt: TGCAGTGCCTACTCCACAGCGAACACTGAAGCTTTCTTT; cdr3_aa: CSAYSTANTEAFF
d_call: NA; j_call: TRBJ1-1; clone_size: few; v_call: TRBV24-1; cdr3_nt: TGTGCCACCAGTGACTTGAACACTGAAGCTTTCTTT; cdr3_aa: CATSDLNTEAFF
d_call: NA; j_call: TRBJ1-1; clone_size: few; v_call: TRBV7-2; cdr3_nt: TGTGCCAGCAGCTCCGCTGGGGTGAGGCAGGGGCGCACTGAAGCTTTCTTT; cdr3_aa: CASSSAGVRQGRTEAFF
d_call: TRBD2; j_call: TRBJ2-7; clone_size: many; v_call: TRBV7-2; cdr3_nt: TGTGCCAGCAGCTTAGCGCAGGGCGGGAGCTCCTACGAGCAGTACTTC; cdr3_aa: CASSLAQGGSSYEQYF
d_call: TRBD1; j_call: TRBJ1-6; clone_size: NA; v_call: TRBV19; cdr3_nt: TGTGCCAGTAGTATCGGGGGACAGCGCTTCTATAATTCACCCCTCCACTTT; cdr3_aa: CASSIGGQRFYNSPLHF
d_call: NA; j_call: TRBJ2-7; clone_size: NA; v_call: TRBV5-1; cdr3_nt: TGCGCCAGCAGGCCCCGGGACACGAACTACGAGCAGTACTTC; cdr3_aa: CASRPRDTNYEQYF
d_call: TRBD1; j_call: TRBJ1-5; clone_size: NA; v_call: TRBV20-1; cdr3_nt: TGCAGTGCTAGAGAAGGCAGGGGGCTAAGCAATCAGCCCCAGCATTTT; cdr3_aa: CSAREGRGLSNQPQHF
d_call: TRBD1; j_call: TRBJ1-1; clone_size: few; v_call: TRBV5-4; cdr3_nt: TGTGCCAGCAGAACCGGGACAGCGAAGACTGAAGCTTTCTTT; cdr3_aa: CASRTGTAKTEAFF
d_call: TRBD1; j_call: TRBJ1-5; clone_size: few; v_call: TRBV27; cdr3_nt: TGTGCCAGCAGTTTTGTTTCACAGGGGGCGGGTCAGCCCCAGCATTTT; cdr3_aa: CASSFVSQGAGQPQHF
d_call: NA; j_call: TRBJ1-2; clone_size: many; v_call: TRBV21-1; cdr3_nt: TGTGCCAGCAGCAAAGTTTGGGTGGTCGGGGGACCCTATGGCTACACCTTC; cdr3_aa: CASSKVWVVGGPYGYTF
d_call: TRBD2; j_call: TRBJ2-1; clone_size: few; v_call: TRBV11-2; cdr3_nt: TGTGCCAGCAGCTTGTTGGCTAGCGGGAGGGGGAGGCGCTTC; cdr3_aa: CASSLLASGRGRRF
d_call: NA; j_call: TRBJ1-1; clone_size: NA; v_call: TRBV6-1; cdr3_nt: TGTGCCAGCAGTCCCACGGGGAACACTGAAGCTTTCTTT; cdr3_aa: CASSPTGNTEAFF
d_call: TRBD1; j_call: TRBJ1-5; clone_size: NA; v_call: TRBV9; cdr3_nt: TGTGCCAGCAGCGTAAGAGGGGGCGCGCGTCAGCCCCAGCATTTT; cdr3_aa: CASSVRGGARQPQHF
d_call: TRBD2; j_call: TRBJ2-1; clone_size: few; v_call: TRBV20-1; cdr3_nt: TGCAGTGCTAGAGATGAAACTAGCGGGGTAAGCTCCTACAATGAGCAGTTCTTC; cdr3_aa: CSARDETSGVSSYNEQFF
d_call: NA; j_call: TRBJ2-3; clone_size: few; v_call: TRBV5-1; cdr3_nt: TGCGCCAGCAGCTTGGGGCACAACGTAGATACGCAGTATTTT; cdr3_aa: CASSLGHNVDTQYF
d_call: NA; j_call: TRBJ2-7; clone_size: few; v_call: TRBV5-6; cdr3_nt: TGTGCCAGCAGCTTGGTTCAGGGAACCCACGAGCAGTACTTC; cdr3_aa: CASSLVQGTHEQYF
d_call: NA; j_call: TRBJ1-1; clone_size: few; v_call: TRBV28; cdr3_nt: TGTGCCAGCAGTCGGAGGGCCATGAACACTGAAGCTTTCTTT; cdr3_aa: CASSRRAMNTEAFF
d_call: NA; j_call: TRBJ1-1; clone_size: NA; v_call: TRBV7-2; cdr3_nt: TGTGCCAGCAGCCTTGGGTTGATTGAAGCTTTCTTT; cdr3_aa: CASSLGLIEAFF
d_call: NA; j_call: TRBJ2-7; clone_size: few; v_call: TRBV24-1; cdr3_nt: TGTGCCACCAGTGATTTGTTTGCAGGGACCCACGAGCAGTACTTC; cdr3_aa: CATSDLFAGTHEQYF
d_call: TRBD1; j_call: TRBJ1-6; clone_size: few; v_call: TRBV30; cdr3_nt: TGTGCCTGGAGTAGTGGTCGGACAGGGATGGCACCCCTCCACTTT; cdr3_aa: CAWSSGRTGMAPLHF
d_call: TRBD1; j_call: TRBJ1-1; clone_size: few; v_call: TRBV5-1; cdr3_nt: TGCGCCAGCAGCTGGACAGGGGGTTCAAGCACTGAAGCTTTCTTT; cdr3_aa: CASSWTGGSSTEAFF
d_call: NA; j_call: TRBJ2-3; clone_size: NA; v_call: TRBV28; cdr3_nt: TGTGCCAGCAGTTCCCGACTCGCCCAAGACACAGATACGCAGTATTTT; cdr3_aa: CASSSRLAQDTDTQYF
d_call: NA; j_call: TRBJ2-7; clone_size: many; v_call: TRBV12-3/TRBV12-4; cdr3_nt: TGTGCCAGCAGTCCCCACGCACAGGCTGCCTACGAGCAGTACTTC; cdr3_aa: CASSPHAQAAYEQYF
d_call: NA; j_call: TRBJ1-1; clone_size: NA; v_call: TRBV12-3/TRBV12-4; cdr3_nt: TGTGCCAGCAGTTGGAGGCCGGCGGACACTGAAGCTTTCTTT; cdr3_aa: CASSWRPADTEAFF
d_call: TRBD1; j_call: TRBJ2-5; clone_size: few; v_call: TRBV6-6; cdr3_nt: TGTGCCAGCAGTTACACGGACAGGGGCCAAGAGACCCAGTACTTC; cdr3_aa: CASSYTDRGQETQYF
d_call: NA; j_call: TRBJ1-1; clone_size: NA; v_call: TRBV6-6; cdr3_nt: TGTGCCAGCACCCCACAGGAATTGAACACTGAAGCTTTCTTT; cdr3_aa: CASTPQELNTEAFF
d_call: NA; j_call: TRBJ2-7; clone_size: NA; v_call: TRBV7-2; cdr3_nt: TGTGCCAGCAGCTTAGTAGGTCACTACGAGCAGTACTTC; cdr3_aa: CASSLVGHYEQYF
d_call: NA; j_call: TRBJ1-5; clone_size: once; v_call: TRBV7-9; cdr3_nt: TGTGCCAGCAGCTTAGGACAGAAGGAGCCCCAGCATTTT; cdr3_aa: CASSLGQKEPQHF
d_call: NA; j_call: TRBJ1-1; clone_size: few; v_call: TRBV12-5; cdr3_nt: TGTGCTAGTGCCGTGGGTGGTGAAGCTTTCTTT; cdr3_aa: CASAVGGEAFF
d_call: NA; j_call: TRBJ2-7; clone_size: NA; v_call: TRBV5-1; cdr3_nt: TGCGCCAGCAGCATCAGCCGGGACCCCGAGAGGTACGAGCAGTACTTC; cdr3_aa: CASSISRDPERYEQYF
d_call: TRBD2; j_call: TRBJ2-1; clone_size: few; v_call: TRBV20-1; cdr3_nt: TGCAGTGCCGCGTGGGCTAGCGGGAGCAACAATGAGCAGTTCTTC; cdr3_aa: CSAAWASGSNNEQFF
d_call: TRBD1; j_call: TRBJ2-5; clone_size: few; v_call: TRBV29-1; cdr3_nt: TGCAGCGTTACCTGGTTGGGAGACAGGGCAGAGACCCAGTACTTC; cdr3_aa: CSVTWLGDRAETQYF
d_call: NA; j_call: TRBJ2-1; clone_size: few; v_call: TRBV11-2; cdr3_nt: TGTGCCAGCAGCTTAGGGGGGATTATCAATGAGCAGTTCTTC; cdr3_aa: CASSLGGIINEQFF
d_call: NA; j_call: TRBJ2-1; clone_size: many; v_call: TRBV28; cdr3_nt: TGTGCCAGCAGATCATTCGCTTCCAATGAGCAGTTCTTC; cdr3_aa: CASRSFASNEQFF